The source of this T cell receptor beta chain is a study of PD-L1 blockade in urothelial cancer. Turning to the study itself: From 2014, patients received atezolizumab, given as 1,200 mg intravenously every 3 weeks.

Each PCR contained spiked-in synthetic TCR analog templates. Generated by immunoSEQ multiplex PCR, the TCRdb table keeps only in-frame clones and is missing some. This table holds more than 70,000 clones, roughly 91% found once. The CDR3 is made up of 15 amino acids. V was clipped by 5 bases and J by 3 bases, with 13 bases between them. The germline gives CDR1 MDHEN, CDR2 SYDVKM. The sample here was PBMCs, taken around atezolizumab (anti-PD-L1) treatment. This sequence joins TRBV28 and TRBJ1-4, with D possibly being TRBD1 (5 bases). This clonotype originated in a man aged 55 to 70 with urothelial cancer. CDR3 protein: CASSRRGLSNEKLFF. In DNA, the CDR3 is TGTGCCAGCAGTCGGAGGGGCCTCTCTAATGAAAAACTGTTTTTT.